A selection of T cell receptor beta chains follows, all from one sample in a study of CXCR3-negative and CXCR3-positive naive CD8 T cells. Using the 5' RACE reads, TCRdb records one entry per CDR3 protein without DNA. With 150,000 or so distinct CDR3 sequences in the sample, the ten largest clones hold nearly 0.5%. Sample: naive CXCR3- CD8+ T cells from blood. The receptors derive from a human donor in good health. Some clones in this sample may be carry-over from other donors' samples. Each CDR3 is given with its conserved first and last residue.

J gene | V gene | CDR3 protein
TRBJ2-1 | TRBV6-2/TRBV6-3 | CACRPGFAGVEDEQFF
TRBJ1-2 | TRBV4-1 | CASSQDGGGYTF
TRBJ2-1 | TRBV7-6 | CASSLGGTGYTEQFF
TRBJ2-5 | TRBV6-2/TRBV6-3 | CASSYQGLVWETQYF
TRBJ2-7 | TRBV27 | CASSWSGLAGAYEQYF
TRBJ2-3 | TRBV27 | CASSFTPEWTPSSTDTQYF
TRBJ2-4 | TRBV11-2 | CASSWGEGTKNIQYF
TRBJ2-7 | TRBV27 | CASRFDRDTYEQYF
TRBJ2-7 | TRBV6-5 | CASSPTGGHEQYF
TRBJ2-7 | TRBV18 | CASSPAGQGDEQYF
TRBJ2-1 | TRBV15 | CATSRDRANEQFF
TRBJ2-3 | TRBV7-3 | CASSPSGGSTDTQYF
TRBJ2-7 | TRBV4-3 | CASSQDRDTIYEQYF
TRBJ2-1 | TRBV5-4 | CATENRGYNEQFF
TRBJ2-7 | TRBV4-3 | CASSQDAGLEFSYEQYF
TRBJ2-7 | TRBV14 | CASSQAPGRGSVFEQYF
TRBJ2-3 | TRBV7-7 | CASSQIASDTQYF
TRBJ2-3 | TRBV6-2/TRBV6-3 | CASSYASGATDTQYF
TRBJ2-7 | TRBV2 | CASKKGPNIEGF
TRBJ2-1 | TRBV7-9 | CASRGSYNEQFF
TRBJ2-7 | TRBV7-8 | CASSTTSGDYEQYF
TRBJ2-1 | TRBV20-1 | CSARNSGRENEQFF
TRBJ2-1 | TRBV12-3/TRBV12-4 | CASSLRGRAYNEQFF
TRBJ2-7 | TRBV6-4 | CASTFQSGQGIGSYEQYF
TRBJ2-7 | TRBV7-9 | CASSLAGQGAYEQYF
TRBJ2-3 | TRBV5-1 | CASSLVAGGYTDTQYF
TRBJ2-7 | TRBV6-2/TRBV6-3 | CASSYGGQTYEQYF
TRBJ2-7 | TRBV7-9 | CASSSGTPYEQYF
TRBJ2-7 | TRBV29-1 | CSVEDRDFSYEQYF
TRBJ2-7 | TRBV5-1 | CASSFFTGGEQYF